Shown below are 3 T cell receptor beta chains from a single sample sequenced in a study of blood T cell repertoires in COVID-19. The assay was immunoSEQ multiplex PCR, and TCRdb's table has in-frame clones only and misses some. The sample records about 130,000 clones, around 87% being singletons. The sequencing input was peripheral blood. These receptors originate from a woman aged 50 to 60 who had recovered from COVID-19.

As to this clone: This same CDR3 is encoded by further DNA sequences in the sample. The chain is built from TRBV7-9 and TRBJ2-7; 8 bases map to TRBD1. The V and J ends lost 4 bases and 2 bases, in that order; junction bases with no gene match: 4. Germline V lookup: CDR1 SEHNR, CDR2 FQNEAQ (reference sequence). The CDR3 is 14 residues long. CDR3 in DNA: TGTGCCAGCAGCTCGGGGACAGGTACCTACGAGCAGTACTTC. Translated: CASSSGTGTYEQYF.

This chain uses TRBV15 with TRBJ2-2; D unclear. The CDR3 is 17 residues long. The ends were cut back, 3 bases at V and 4 bases at J, with 18 bases in the middle. The germline V gene encodes CDR1 LNHNV and CDR2 YYDKDF (reference sequence). Here the CDR3 DNA reads TGTGCCACCAGCAGTCGAGACTCTCCTGGTTTCACCGGGGAGCTGTTTTTT. Residues: CATSSRDSPGFTGELFF.

This clone came up once. The rearrangement joins TRBV6-5 to TRBJ1-3; tentatively, D is TRBD1 (5 bases). Trimming took off 10 bases at V and 3 bases at J, with 16 bases between the two ends. The CDR3 sequence is 14 residues long. The germline gives CDR1 MNHEY, CDR2 SVGAGI. The CDR3 bases are TGTGCCACCTCAGGGTCAGGGAATGGAAACACCATATATTTT. Protein sequence: CATSGSGNGNTIYF.